The 22 T cell receptor beta chains given below trace back to one sample, sequenced in a study of CD4 T cell repertoires in COVID-19. The assay was immunoSEQ multiplex PCR, and TCRdb's table has in-frame clones only and misses some. Here the sample spans some 71,000 clones, about four fifths being singletons. This sample comprised CD4+ T cells from peripheral blood, obtained after recovery from COVID-19. The receptor set was obtained from a human donor who had COVID-19.

The V gene is TRBV6-6, the J gene TRBJ2-1, with a weak D call TRBD2 (5 bases). V was clipped by 0 bases and J by 0 bases, with 9 bases between them. Per germline, CDR1 MNHNY and CDR2 SVGAGI (reference sequence). This CDR3 comprises 16 residues. The CDR3 is CASSYSSGNSYNEQFF. The CDR3 DNA follows: TGTGCCAGCAGTTACTCCTCCGGGAACTCCTACAATGAGCAGTTCTTC.

With regard to this clone: Distinct nucleotide sequences in the sample also encode this CDR3. The J gene is TRBJ2-3, the V gene TRBV5-1, with 7 nucleotides matching TRBD2. Germline CDR1 SGHRS, CDR2 YFSETQ. The CDR3 has 15 amino acids. With V trimmed by 4 bases and J by 1 base, 6 bases remained unmatched. Here the CDR3 reads CASSLRLAGTDTQYF. The DNA of the CDR3 is TGCGCCAGCAGCCTCCGACTAGCTGGCACAGATACGCAGTATTTT. The variable domain in full, with the rest retrieved from reference TRBV5-1 and TRBJ2-3, is KAGVTQTPRYLIKTRGQQVTLSCSPISGHRSVSWYQQTPGQGLQFLFEYFSETQRNKGNFPGRFSGRQFSNSRSEMNVSTLELGDSALYLCASSLRLAGTDTQYFGPGTRLTVL.

This chain uses TRBV9 with TRBJ2-5; a possible D gene is TRBD2 (6 bases). The CDR3 totals 15 residues. Germline V lookup: CDR1 SGDLS, CDR2 YYNGEE. Trimming took 3 bases from V and 1 from J, leaving 13 bases between them. DNA of the CDR3: TGTGCCAGCAGCGCGGACTATCGGGGCCAAGAGACCCAGTACTTC. This encodes CASSADYRGQETQYF.

The V call is TRBV6-5, the J call TRBJ2-1; D might be TRBD1 (7 bases). The CDR3 length is 14 residues. The germline V gene has CDR1 MNHEY and CDR2 SVGAGI. The V and J ends lost 8 bases and 7 bases respectively, with 18 bases between them. The CDR3 DNA reads as TGTGCCAGCCGGTTGGCAGGGGGGAGGAATGAGCAGTTCTTC. It specifies CASRLAGGRNEQFF.

The gene calls are TRBV6-5 and TRBJ2-7; a possible D gene is TRBD1 (6 bases). CDR3 size: 14 residues. Germline V gives CDR1 MNHEY, CDR2 SVGAGI. V lost 6 bases and J 0 bases, leaving 12 bases between the germline ends. The CDR3 DNA reads TGTGCCAGCAGCCTGGACAGTTTCTCCTACGAGCAGTACTTC. Its protein product is CASSLDSFSYEQYF.

The J gene is TRBJ2-7, the V gene TRBV7-9; TRBD1 matches 8 bases. From germline, CDR1 is SEHNR and CDR2 FQNEAQ (reference sequence). This CDR3 has 14 residues. With V trimmed by 7 bases and J by 5 bases, 10 bases remained unmatched. The DNA of the CDR3 is TGTGCCAGCAACTGGCAGGGGGCCGAGGACGAGCAGTACTTC. Translating gives CASNWQGAEDEQYF.

The V gene is TRBV3-1 (or the pseudogene TRBV3-2), the J gene TRBJ2-5, with D unclear. Looked up from germline, CDR1 is LGHDT and CDR2 is YNNKEL (reference sequence). CDR3 length: 14 residues. The ends were cut back, 0 bases at V and 5 bases at J, with 10 bases in the middle. The CDR3 nucleotides are TGTGCCAGCAGCCAAGAAGTATTGGGCGAGACCCAGTACTTC. Protein: CASSQEVLGETQYF.

This clone has only a few counts. The V gene is TRBV18, the J gene TRBJ1-1; no reliable D call. Germline V gives CDR1 KGHSH, CDR2 LQKENI. The CDR3 spans 12 residues. Trimming removed 3 bases from V and 2 bases from J, with 4 bases in between. CDR3 residues: CASSPSNTEAFF. CDR3 bases: TGTGCCAGCTCACCTAGCAACACTGAAGCTTTCTTT.

The chain carries TRBV12-3 or TRBV12-4 and TRBJ2-1; the D is unclear. This CDR3 has 11 amino acids. V was pared by 3 bases and J by 8 bases, with 5 bases between. The CDR3 spells CASSFIHEQFF. DNA of the CDR3: TGTGCCAGCAGTTTTATCCATGAGCAGTTCTTC.

J is TRBJ1-5 and V is TRBV6-5, with D maybe TRBD1 (5 bases). The CDR3 sequence is 16 residues long. The germline gives CDR1 MNHEY, CDR2 SVGAGI. Between the trimmed V and J ends, which lost 4 bases and 4 bases, there was a span of 17 bases. This CDR3 is CASSFLGGTLNQPQHF. DNA for the CDR3: TGTGCCAGCAGTTTTCTTGGGGGTACACTTAATCAGCCCCAGCATTTT.

The chain links TRBV28 to TRBJ2-5, with 7 bases fitting TRBD2. Trimming cost V 6 bases and J 5 bases; bases outside gene matches: 9. Germline V CDR1 and CDR2: MDHEN, SYDVKM. The CDR3 sequence is 14 residues long. CDR3 bases: TGTGCCAGCAGCCTACAATCGGGGGGTGAGACCCAGTACTTC. Its translation is CASSLQSGGETQYF.

The gene calls are TRBV27 and TRBJ1-5; 9 bases match TRBD1. The CDR3 consists of 14 residues. The V gene's germline CDR1 is MNHEY and CDR2 SMNVEV (reference sequence). The ends lost 6 bases at V and 5 bases at J; junction bases unmatched: 5. The CDR3 loop reads CASRRTGAYQPQHF. DNA for the CDR3: TGTGCCAGCAGAAGGACAGGGGCATATCAGCCCCAGCATTTT.

The genes are TRBV5-6 and TRBJ1-4, with D unresolved. The V end lost 2 bases, the J end lost 4 bases, and 15 bases lay between the germline ends. Per the germline V gene, CDR1 is SGHDT and CDR2 is YYEEEE. This CDR3 has 16 amino acids. Here the CDR3 reads CASSLNSFVYNEKLFF. The CDR3 DNA reads TGTGCCAGCAGCTTAAACAGTTTCGTATATAATGAAAAACTGTTTTTT. The full variable domain, completed using reference TRBV5-6 and TRBJ1-4, is DAGVTQSPTHLIKTRGQQVTLRCSPKSGHDTVSWYQQALGQGPQFIFQYYEEEERQRGNFPDRFSGHQFPNYSSELNVNALLLGDSALYLCASSLNSFVYNEKLFFGSGTQLSVL.

The rearrangement uses TRBV30 and TRBJ2-1, with 7 bases aligning to TRBD1. The CDR3 extends over 18 amino acids. Germline V gene data show CDR1 as GTSNPN and CDR2 as SVGIG (reference sequence). V lost 4 bases, J lost 6 bases, and 21 bases stayed unmatched. The CDR3 sequence is CAWTDRDRLTRSFNEQFF. Written as DNA, the CDR3 is TGTGCCTGGACCGATAGGGACAGACTTACAAGGTCTTTCAATGAGCAGTTCTTC.

This chain links TRBV6-5 with TRBJ2-1, with 9 positions matching TRBD1. V was pared by 5 bases and J by 9 bases, with 11 bases of the junction left unmatched. The length of the CDR3 is 15 residues. Germline V gene lookup returns CDR1 MNHEY and CDR2 SVGAGI. The CDR3 sequence is CASSRSPGQGGEQFF. CDR3 in DNA: TGTGCCAGCAGTCGCTCCCCGGGACAGGGCGGTGAGCAGTTCTTC.

The chain combines TRBV7-2 with TRBJ2-1, with D possibly matching TRBD2 (7 bases). Germline lookup yields CDR1 SGHTA and CDR2 FQGNSA. V was pared by 1 base and J by 8 bases, with 15 bases between. The CDR3 is 15 amino acids. The CDR3 loop is CASSLVGGAGDEQFF. In nucleotides, the CDR3 is TGTGCCAGCAGCTTAGTTGGGGGGGCGGGAGATGAGCAGTTCTTC. Complete variable domain (other parts from reference TRBV7-2 and TRBJ2-1): GAGVSQSPSNKVTEKGKDVELRCDPISGHTALYWYRQSLGQGLEFLIYFQGNSAPDKSGLPSDRFSAERTGGSVSTLTIQRTQQEDSAVYLCASSLVGGAGDEQFFGPGTRLTVL.

The chain uses TRBV11-2 and TRBJ2-7; TRBD1 matches at 9 bases. CDR1 SGHAT and CDR2 FQNNGV come from the germline V gene. Germline trimming cut 2 bases from V and 6 bases from J; bases unmatched to any gene: 8. The CDR3 is 15 amino acids. The CDR3 DNA is TGTGCCAGCAGCTTAACCCGGGACAGGGAACTCGAGCAGTACTTC. Translation gives CASSLTRDRELEQYF.

In DNA, the CDR3 is TGTGCCAGCAGCCAAGCCTCTGCCGCAGGAAACACCATATATTTT. This codes for CASSQASAAGNTIYF. V usage is TRBV3-1 (or the pseudogene TRBV3-2) and J usage is TRBJ1-3, with D unclear. Trimming left V 1 base short and J 4 bases short, with 11 bases between. CDR3 length equals 15 residues. Germline loops: CDR1 LGHDT, CDR2 YNNKEL (reference sequence).

The J gene is TRBJ2-6, the V gene TRBV3-1 (or the pseudogene TRBV3-2); 7 positions match TRBD1. The ends lost 2 bases at V and 3 bases at J; junction bases unmatched: 7. In germline, CDR1 is LGHDT, CDR2 YNNKEL (reference sequence). The CDR3 covers 17 residues. CDR3 nucleotide sequence: TGTGCCAGCAGCCAAATGGGCAGGGGGTATGGGGCCAACGTCCTGACTTTC. Its protein product is CASSQMGRGYGANVLTF.

CDR3 in amino acids: CASSPGAGNTIYF. The CDR3 DNA is TGTGCCAGCTCACCAGGGGCTGGAAACACCATATATTTT. The V and J genes are TRBV18 and TRBJ1-3, with D unclear. V dropped 2 bases and J dropped 2 bases, with 4 bases sitting between them. Germline V lookup: CDR1 KGHSH, CDR2 LQKENI. The CDR3 totals 13 residues.

CDR3 nucleotide sequence: TGTGCCAGCAGCTTAATAGGTAGCAATCAGCCCCAGCATTTT. This sequence encodes CASSLIGSNQPQHF. This rearrangement joins TRBV7-8 to TRBJ1-5; D unresolved. Germline CDR1 and CDR2: SGHVS and FQNEAQ. The CDR3 runs 14 residues. V lost 2 bases and J lost 0, with 5 bases in between.

The chain recombines TRBV19 with TRBJ2-2, with D possibly being TRBD1 or TRBD2 (6 bases each). V was pared by 7 bases and J by 2 bases, with 17 bases between. The CDR3 consists of 16 residues. Germline V gene lookup returns CDR1 LNHDA and CDR2 SQIVND (reference sequence). DNA of the CDR3: TGTGCCAGTAAGGGCCTACAGGGAGGAAACACCGGGGAGCTGTTTTTT. This sequence encodes CASKGLQGGNTGELFF. Full variable domain (outside the CDR3, taken from reference TRBV19 and TRBJ2-2): DGGITQSPKYLFRKEGQNVTLSCEQNLNHDAMYWYRQDPGQGLRLIYYSQIVNDFQKGDIAEGYSVSREKKESFPLTVTSAQKNPTAFYLCASKGLQGGNTGELFFGEGSRLTVL.